The next 18 T cell receptor beta chains were all read from a single sample in a study of CD8 T cells in Susac syndrome. Random hexamers served to reverse transcribe roughly 0.45 to 1 ug RNA. TCRdb used MiXCR to reprocess the immunoSEQ multiplex PCR reads, holding one entry per CDR3 protein. The sample contains about 300,000 distinct CDR3 sequences, 65% to 90% of which appear only once. The sequenced sample was CD8+ T cells from PBMCs. These receptors were taken from a human donor with multiple sclerosis.

The V gene is TRBV7-9, the J gene TRBJ2-3; TRBD1 is a possible D gene (6 bases). Deletions cut 8 bases from V and 7 bases from J, with 19 bases between. The germline CDR1 and CDR2 sequences are SEHNR and FQNEAQ (reference sequence). CDR3 length equals 14 residues. This CDR3 reads CASAKDSLTYTQYF. The CDR3 DNA reads TGTGCCAGCGCTAAGGACAGCCTCACGTATACGCAGTATTTT.

V is TRBV6-1 and J is TRBJ2-3, with 11 nucleotides matching TRBD2. The length of the CDR3 is 16 residues. Germline V gene data show CDR1 as MNHNS and CDR2 as SASEGT. Unmatched junction bases numbered 4, after V lost 3 bases and J lost 2 bases. CDR3 sequence: CASSDRLAGLTDTQYF. The CDR3 region has the DNA TGTGCCAGCAGTGACCGACTAGCGGGACTCACAGATACGCAGTATTTT.

J is TRBJ2-1 and V is TRBV9, with 7 bases matching TRBD1. CDR3 length equals 15 residues. J was trimmed by 6 bases and V by 3 bases; bases with no gene match: 9. Looked up from germline, CDR1 is SGDLS and CDR2 is YYNGEE. CDR3 nucleotides: TGTGCCAGCAGCGCACAGACAGGGTGGTCCAATGAGCAGTTCTTC. This translates into CASSAQTGWSNEQFF.

This clonotype showed up just once. CDR3 DNA: TGCGCCAGCAGCCAAGGTCAAGGCGGAATCTCCTACGAGCAGTACTTC. It specifies CASSQGQGGISYEQYF. The rearrangement links TRBV4-3 to TRBJ2-7; no clear D gene. CDR3 length: 16 amino acids. Germline V lookup: CDR1 LGHNA, CDR2 YSLEER. The germline V and J ends were trimmed by 1 base and 0 bases, with 13 bases remaining between them.

This chain links TRBV29-1 with TRBJ2-6, with D unclear. CDR3 length: 12 amino acids. Germline-derived CDR1 and CDR2 are SQVTM and ANQGSEA. V shed 7 bases and J shed 0 bases, with 4 bases lying between them. In nucleotides, the CDR3 is TGCAGCGCCCTCTCTGGGGCCAACGTCCTGACTTTC. It specifies CSALSGANVLTF.

This chain uses TRBV10-3 with TRBJ1-5, with TRBD1 matching over 8 bases. CDR3 length: 16 residues. V lost 4 bases and J lost 3; bases outside the gene matches: 8. CDR1 and CDR2 from the germline V gene are ENHRY and SYGVKD. The CDR3 is CAISARDRRTNQPQHF. CDR3 DNA: TGTGCCATCAGTGCCCGGGACAGGCGAACCAATCAGCCCCAGCATTTT.

V is TRBV24-1 and J is TRBJ2-2; D possibly corresponds to TRBD1 (5 bases). CDR3 size: 14 residues. The V end was cut by 5 bases, the J end by 4 bases, with 10 bases between. The germline V gene has CDR1 KGHDR and CDR2 SFDVKD. DNA for the CDR3: TGTGCCACCAGTGCCCAGGGCTTCACCGGGGAGCTGTTTTTT. Its translation is CATSAQGFTGELFF.

This clonotype was seen a few times. The chain couples TRBV6-5 to TRBJ2-5; possibly TRBD2 for D (6 bases). Trimming removed 2 bases from V and 5 bases from J, with 15 bases in between. The germline gives CDR1 MNHEY, CDR2 SVGAGI. This CDR3 is 15 amino acids long. The chain's CDR3 is CASSYDFSGGETQYF. As DNA, the CDR3 is TGTGCCAGCAGTTACGATTTTAGTGGGGGGGAGACCCAGTACTTC.

The chain recombines TRBV7-3 with TRBJ2-1; TRBD2 aligns across 7 bases. The junction had 13 bases not matched to a gene; V was cut back by 4 bases and J by 4 bases. The CDR3 is 17 residues long. Germline lookup yields CDR1 SGHTA and CDR2 FQGTGA. CDR3 coding DNA: TGTGCCAGCAGCTGGGGGGGAAGCGCCACCCCTTACAATGAGCAGTTCTTC. It codes for CASSWGGSATPYNEQFF.

The V and J genes are TRBV14 and TRBJ2-7; possible D gene TRBD1, 6 bases. Germline loops: CDR1 SGHDN, CDR2 FVKESK. Trimming pared 1 base from V and 0 bases from J, leaving 10 bases between. The CDR3 consists of 15 residues. This CDR3 is CASSQADRPSYEQYF. For the CDR3, the DNA is TGTGCCAGCAGCCAAGCGGACAGACCCTCCTACGAGCAGTACTTC.

V usage is TRBV27 and J usage is TRBJ1-1; possible D gene TRBD1, 6 bases. Germline V CDR1 and CDR2: MNHEY, SMNVEV (reference sequence). Trimming cost V 4 bases and J 3 bases, with 12 bases left between them. The CDR3 contains 14 residues. CDR3 loop: CASSSTGGDTEAFF. CDR3 nucleotides: TGTGCCAGCAGTTCGACAGGAGGGGACACTGAAGCTTTCTTT.

The chain links TRBV19 to TRBJ2-7; the D gene could be TRBD1 or TRBD2 (6 bases each). Trimming removed 5 bases from V and 2 bases from J, with 10 bases in between. The germline V gene has CDR1 LNHDA and CDR2 SQIVND (reference sequence). This CDR3 comprises 13 residues. This chain's CDR3 is CASSAGGTYEQYF. The CDR3 DNA reads as TGTGCCAGTAGTGCCGGGGGCACCTACGAGCAGTACTTC.

The chain links TRBV7-6 to TRBJ1-1; D possibly corresponds to TRBD1 (5 bases). Germline CDR1 reads SGHVS; CDR2 reads FNYEAQ. V was cut by 6 bases and J by 7 bases, with 21 bases left in between. The CDR3 length is 15 residues. The CDR3 bases are TGTGCCAGCAGTTCCGGGACCGACGGACTTAATGAAGCTTTCTTT. Translating gives CASSSGTDGLNEAFF.

This clonotype was seen just once. The genes are TRBV4-3 and TRBJ1-1; 8 bases match TRBD1. Unmatched junction bases numbered 9, after V lost 1 base and J lost 5 bases. The CDR3 sequence is 16 residues long. In germline, CDR1 is LGHNA, CDR2 YSLEER. The DNA for the CDR3 is TGCGCCAGCAGCCAAGCGGTGTCAGGGGGCAGAACTGAAGCTTTCTTT. Protein sequence: CASSQAVSGGRTEAFF.

The chain uses TRBV20-1 and TRBJ1-5; the match to TRBD1 covers 10 bases. Germline loops: CDR1 DFQATT, CDR2 SNEGSKA (reference sequence). V trimming: 5 bases; J trimming: 1 base; junction bases outside the gene matches: 8. The CDR3 runs to 16 residues. Written as DNA, the CDR3 is TGCAGTGCTCCGGGACAGGGGATTCGGAGCAATCAGCCCCAGCATTTT. Its protein product is CSAPGQGIRSNQPQHF.

This chain uses TRBV13 with TRBJ1-5, with TRBD1 matching over 7 bases. V dropped 7 bases and J dropped 13; count of bases not matched to a gene: 4. CDR3 size: 10 residues. Looked up from germline, CDR1 is PRHDT and CDR2 is FYEKMQ (reference sequence). In nucleotides, the CDR3 is TGTGCCAGCATTAGGACAGGACAGCATTTT. It codes for CASIRTGQHF.

In this sample, this clonotype turned up a few times. This chain's CDR3 is CASSLASSSYEQYF. In nucleotides, the CDR3 is TGTGCCAGTAGTCTTGCATCGAGCTCCTACGAGCAGTACTTC. The chain combines TRBV19 with TRBJ2-7; D not certain. The CDR3 totals 14 residues. V was shortened by 5 bases and J by 0 bases, with 11 bases between the two germline ends. Germline CDR1 reads LNHDA; CDR2 reads SQIVND (reference sequence).

The chain employs TRBV7-8 and TRBJ2-1, with 7 nucleotides matching TRBD1. CDR1 and CDR2 (germline): SGHVS, FQNEAQ. CDR3 length: 15 amino acids. J gave up 7 bases and V 5 bases, and 11 bases lay outside the gene matches. The CDR3 sequence: CASSLPRTGLNEQFF. Here the CDR3 DNA reads TGTGCCAGCAGCCTCCCCCGGACAGGCCTAAATGAGCAGTTCTTC.